A selection of T cell receptor beta chains follows, all from one sample in a study of cytomegalovirus exposure and HLA in healthy donors. Data came from immunoSEQ multiplex PCR; TCRdb stores just in-frame clones and leaves some out. Found here are 150,000 to 200,000 clones, roughly 88% of them singletons; the top ten hold roughly 1.4%. Sequenced: PBMCs. These receptors all stem from a woman between 18 and 29 years old in good health and CMV-seronegative. Each CDR3 is given with its conserved first and last residue. Each record gives: V gene, J gene, D gene, CDR3 protein. A D gene is named only where the DNA matches it firmly.

>TRBV9|TRBJ1-2|.
CASSVVTTAWNGYTF
>TRBV5-1|TRBJ1-1|.
CASSLEEGTEAFF
>TRBV5-1|TRBJ1-2|.
CASSRLATGNGYTF
>TRBV11-2|TRBJ1-2|TRBD1
CASSPDRVSGYTF
>TRBV7-2|TRBJ1-2|TRBD1
CASSARTGGTYGYTF
>TRBV4-2|TRBJ2-1|.
CASSQDLLAGSYNEQFF
>TRBV25-1|TRBJ2-1|.
CASSPNPWRGRDEQFF
>TRBV5-1|TRBJ1-5|.
CASSLGGSSNQPQHF
>TRBV9|TRBJ1-4|.
CASSPLEGSNEKLFF
>TRBV5-1|TRBJ1-2|TRBD1
CASSTGTAVYGYTF
>TRBV11-2|TRBJ2-3|TRBD1
CASTLTGTGSTDTQYF
>TRBV10-1|TRBJ1-1|.
CASSNDMNTEAFF
>TRBV28|TRBJ2-6|TRBD1
CASSWDRTGWDSSGANVLTF
>TRBV6-1|TRBJ1-3|.
CASRDDRRSGNTIYF
>TRBV30|TRBJ2-7|TRBD2
CAWSAGGVSYEQYF
>TRBV19|TRBJ2-3|.
CASTTGGALTQYF
>TRBV7-8|TRBJ2-7|TRBD1
CASSRTGTGTPYEQYF
>TRBV5-1|TRBJ1-3|.
CASSQGAGNTIYF
>TRBV29-1|TRBJ1-1|.
CSVGETRMNTEAFF
>TRBV10-2|TRBJ2-5|.
CASSGWGDSQETQYF
>TRBV19|TRBJ2-2|.
CASSILSRAGELFF
>TRBV13|TRBJ2-5|.
CASSSRVGETQYF
>TRBV30|TRBJ1-2|.
CACQGRSYGYTF
>TRBV2|TRBJ2-7|TRBD1
CASTEPGQGTYEQYF
>TRBV19|TRBJ2-3|.
CASSMVGGRTDTQYF
>TRBV10-1|TRBJ2-5|.
CATQRDFQETQYF
>TRBV15|TRBJ1-5|.
CATSRGPPNSNQPQHF
>TRBV4-1|TRBJ2-2|.
CASSQEGTWAGVAGELFF
>TRBV10-1|TRBJ2-7|.
CASSRDYEQYF
>TRBV6-6|TRBJ1-1|.
CASSQQGRTEAFF
>TRBV6-4|TRBJ1-5|TRBD1
CASRFGGTGLAYNQPQHF
>TRBV6-1|TRBJ1-5|TRBD1
CASTDRVYLPGPQHF
>TRBV7-9|TRBJ1-1|.
CASSLGTPRQVKNTEAFF
>TRBV6-1|TRBJ1-5|TRBD1
CASSLMTGGGQPQHF
>TRBV7-9|TRBJ2-5|TRBD2
CASSAQSGTEETQYF
>TRBV6-1|TRBJ2-1|TRBD2
CASSEGAGDYNEQFF
>TRBV10-3|TRBJ2-3|.
CAISTGLLETDTQYF
>TRBV5-1|TRBJ2-2|.
CASSYTNTGELFF
>TRBV30|TRBJ2-3|TRBD1
CAWSTRTGRPDTQYF
>TRBV2|.|.
CASSEGGYEQYF
>TRBV5-1|TRBJ2-2|TRBD1
CASSLRQGTGELFF
>TRBV5-5|TRBJ1-6|TRBD1
CASSLGVGQGNSPLHF
>TRBV4-1|TRBJ1-4|TRBD1
CASSSLRGVEEKLFF
>TRBV23-1|TRBJ2-2|TRBD1
CAGSPRIRGQGKAGELFF
>TRBV7-2|TRBJ2-5|.
CASSLGPGAVGETQYF
>TRBV4-1|TRBJ1-1|.
CASRGAGNLNTEAFF
>TRBV19|TRBJ2-6|TRBD2
CASSPGGSANVLTF
>TRBV5-1|TRBJ2-2|TRBD1
CASSLQGPSGELFF
>TRBV13|TRBJ2-7|.
CASSLHSLIYEQYF
>TRBV6-5|TRBJ2-1|.
CASSPSSYNEQFF
>TRBV5-6|TRBJ2-4|.
CASSFFRMGNVGNIQYF
>TRBV27|TRBJ2-3|.
CASSLGGDTQYF
>TRBV10-3|TRBJ1-1|.
CAISGGGATGAFF